This T cell receptor (beta chain) comes out of a study of blood T cell repertoires in COVID-19. On the study more broadly: Samples of COVID-19 (acute and convalescent) were obtained from the United States, Italy and Spain. T cells, B-cell-depleted T cells, or PBMCs supplied cDNA or gDNA.

Authors' processing steps: Reference gene primer amplification gave nucleated cell count estimates. The data were produced by immunoSEQ multiplex PCR, yet TCRdb's version contains in-frame clones alone and is incomplete. V, J and clone size were drawn from that table, and D and trimming were deduced from the DNA. This table holds about 68,000 clones, 60% to 85% found once. This CDR3 is built from 14 residues. CDR1 and CDR2 from the germline V gene are SGHTA and FQGNSA. Trimming took off 1 base at V and 6 bases at J, with 10 bases between the two ends. The chain combines TRBV7-2 with TRBJ2-4, with TRBD2 as a possible D gene (6 bases). Sequenced input: peripheral blood. The sequence was obtained from a human donor in a cohort sampled during active COVID-19. Here the CDR3 reads CASSLVGDSNIQYF. The CDR3 DNA follows: TGTGCCAGCAGCTTAGTGGGGGACTCAAACATTCAGTACTTC.